What follows are 7 T cell receptor beta chains derived from one specimen sequenced in a study of control samples from healthy donors and cancer patients. Some clones are missing from TCRdb's copy, which holds only in-frame ones; the method was immunoSEQ multiplex PCR. This sample has about 27,000 clones, with just over 90% found just once. Sample: PBMCs. The source of these receptors is a middle-aged man with lung cancer.

This clone was counted only a few times. The CDR3 DNA follows: TGTGCCAGCTCGGAGGGGGGACGCTCCTACAATGAGCAGTTCTTC. It encodes CASSEGGRSYNEQFF. This rearrangement joins TRBV27 to TRBJ2-1, with D tentatively TRBD1 or TRBD2 (6 bases each). V lost 8 bases and J 0 bases, leaving 14 bases between the germline ends. Germline CDR1 reads MNHEY; CDR2 reads SMNVEV (reference sequence). The length of the CDR3 is 15 residues.

V gene TRBV3-1 (or the pseudogene TRBV3-2) combines with J gene TRBJ1-4; 7 positions agree with TRBD1. From germline, CDR1 is LGHDT and CDR2 YNNKEL (reference sequence). This CDR3 contains 14 residues. V lost 6 bases and J lost 6; bases outside the gene matches: 7. CDR3 nucleotides: TGTGCCAGCAGTGGGACAGTATCCGATGAAAAACTGTTTTTT. Translation: CASSGTVSDEKLFF.

CDR3 DNA sequence: TGTGCCAGCAGCTTAGATTCCAATGAAAAACTGTTTTTT. Protein sequence: CASSLDSNEKLFF. V usage is TRBV11-2 and J usage is TRBJ1-4; no firm D call. CDR1 SGHAT and CDR2 FQNNGV come from the germline V gene. V was cut by 0 bases and J by 5 bases, with 4 bases left in between. This CDR3 has 13 amino acids.

This chain joins TRBV5-4 and TRBJ2-6; no clear D gene. Germline V gives CDR1 SGHNT, CDR2 YYREEE (reference sequence). Deletions cut 4 bases from V and 0 bases from J, with 8 bases between. The CDR3 spans 15 residues. The DNA of the CDR3 is TGTGCCAGCAGCAGCACGGGCTCTGGGGCCAACGTCCTGACTTTC. Amino acid sequence: CASSSTGSGANVLTF.

This chain joins TRBV18 and TRBJ1-1; 7 bases fit TRBD1. Trimming took 2 bases from V and 3 from J; bases not matched to a gene: 9. The V gene's germline CDR1 is KGHSH and CDR2 LQKENI. The CDR3 length is 16 residues. CDR3 loop: CASSPLNSGGDTEAFF. For the CDR3, the DNA is TGTGCCAGCTCACCATTAAATTCAGGGGGTGACACTGAAGCTTTCTTT.

This sequence joins TRBV5-1 and TRBJ1-3, with TRBD1 as a possible D gene (6 bases). V lost 5 bases and J 0 bases, leaving 9 bases between the germline ends. The CDR3 is 14 residues long. Germline CDR1 is SGHRS and CDR2 is YFSETQ. The CDR3 bases are TGCGCCAGCAGAGAGGGGGACTCTGGAAACACCATATATTTT. Encoded protein: CASREGDSGNTIYF. The complete variable domain, with remaining parts taken from reference TRBV5-1 and TRBJ1-3, reads KAGVTQTPRYLIKTRGQQVTLSCSPISGHRSVSWYQQTPGQGLQFLFEYFSETQRNKGNFPGRFSGRQFSNSRSEMNVSTLELGDSALYLCASREGDSGNTIYFGEGSWLTVV.

J is TRBJ1-5 and V is TRBV4-1; D uncertain. Trimming removed 2 bases at V and 7 bases at J, with 12 bases between. This CDR3 region has 14 residues. Per the germline V gene, CDR1 is MGHRA and CDR2 is YSYEKL. The CDR3 spells CASSQYTGDQPQHF. The CDR3 DNA is TGCGCCAGCAGCCAATATACCGGAGACCAGCCCCAGCATTTT.